A selection of T cell receptor beta chains follows, all from one sample in a study of regulatory T cells in long-lasting Graves disease. TCRdb passed the multiplex PCR reads through MiXCR, listing each CDR3 protein once. The table has a few hundred thousand distinct CDR3 sequences, approximately 15% seen once. Another study also made use of these data, one on T cells in Graves' hyperthyroidism and ophthalmopathy.

Specimen: peripheral blood mononuclear cells (PBMCs), collected at new diagnosis, from a patient treated with antithyroid drugs. The receptors come from a man aged 35 to 55 with Graves disease. Both conserved end residues are part of each CDR3. D genes are given only for firm matches. Only some rows state a clone size, as once, few, many or a class for expanded clones.

D,V,J,size,DNA,CDR3
.,TRBV6-2/TRBV6-3,TRBJ2-1,many,TGTGCCAGCAGTGACCTAAGCCCGGGGCGGGGCAATGAGCAGTTCTTC,CASSDLSPGRGNEQFF
.,TRBV5-1,TRBJ2-7,many,TGCGCCAGCAGCCTCCAGGGTGAGCAGTACTTC,CASSLQGEQYF
.,TRBV5-1,TRBJ2-1,.,TGCGCCAGCAGCTTGGCAGTCGGAACCTCCTACAATGAGCAGTTCTTC,CASSLAVGTSYNEQFF
TRBD1,TRBV7-6,TRBJ1-5,.,TGTGCCAGCAGCTTAGACCCCTACCCGACAGGGGTGAATCAGCCCCAGCATTTT,CASSLDPYPTGVNQPQHF
.,TRBV9,TRBJ1-6,many,TGTGCCAGCAGCGTTGGGGACACCTATAATTCACCCCTCCACTTT,CASSVGDTYNSPLHF
TRBD1,TRBV2,TRBJ1-5,many,TGTGCCAGCAGTGGGAGGGGGCTGGGGGAGCCCCAGCATTTT,CASSGRGLGEPQHF
.,TRBV2,TRBJ1-3,.,TGTGCCAGCAACGATCTTGGAAACACCATATATTTT,CASNDLGNTIYF
TRBD1,TRBV6-1,TRBJ2-1,.,TGTGCCAGCGGCACGACAGGGGTCGAGTACAATGAGCAGTTCTTC,CASGTTGVEYNEQFF
TRBD1,TRBV4-1,TRBJ1-2,.,TGCGCCAGCAGCTTAACCGGGGGACAGTCCTATGGCTACACCTTC,CASSLTGGQSYGYTF
.,TRBV20-1,TRBJ1-5,.,TGCAGTGCGGGAGGGGCACCGGAGATGCCCCAGCATTTT,CSAGGAPEMPQHF
TRBD1,TRBV28,TRBJ2-2,few,TGTGCCAGCAGAACGACAGGGGCGAACACCGGGGAGCTGTTTTTT,CASRTTGANTGELFF
.,TRBV5-1,TRBJ2-5,.,TGCGCCAGCAGCTTGTTCCAACGGGAAATAGAGACCCAGTACTTC,CASSLFQREIETQYF
.,TRBV16,TRBJ1-4,.,TGTGCCAGCAGCCAATTTTCGGCAGGGGCTAATGAAAAACTGTTTTTT,CASSQFSAGANEKLFF
.,TRBV20-1,TRBJ2-5,.,TGCAGTGCTAGAGATTTGCTAGGGCAGAGACAAGAGACCCAGTACTTC,CSARDLLGQRQETQYF
.,TRBV18,TRBJ2-2,.,TGTGCCAGCTCACCACCAACGACCACCGGGGAGCTGTTTTTT,CASSPPTTTGELFF
TRBD1,TRBV5-1,TRBJ2-6,.,TGCGCCAGCAGCATACCAACAGGGGGACCCACCTCTGGGGCCAACGTCCTGACTTTC,CASSIPTGGPTSGANVLTF
.,TRBV20-1,TRBJ1-1,many,TGCAGTGCTAGAGATTCTTGGAGAGCAGTGAGCACTGAAGCTTTCTTT,CSARDSWRAVSTEAFF
.,TRBV14,TRBJ1-1,.,TGTGCCTGCAGCCAAATCTCATCGGGGTACGCTGAAGCTTTCTTT,CACSQISSGYAEAFF
.,TRBV30,TRBJ1-5,many,TGTGCCTGGGGAGACCCGACAGGTCGGGCGGTCCATCAGCCCCAGCATTTT,CAWGDPTGRAVHQPQHF
.,TRBV2,TRBJ1-5,.,TGTGCCAGCTCTTCATTCGATAGCAATCAGCCCCAGCATTTT,CASSSFDSNQPQHF
TRBD1,TRBV7-2,TRBJ1-5,.,TGTGCCAGCAGGGGGACAGGGGGGAAAAATCAGCCCCAGCATTTT,CASRGTGGKNQPQHF
.,TRBV24-1,TRBJ1-1,many,TGTGCCACCAGTCTCGCGGGAGGCACTGAAGCTTTCTTT,CATSLAGGTEAFF
.,TRBV28,TRBJ2-6,many,TGTGCCAGCAGTTTCGGGGGCTCTGGGGCCAACGTCCTGACTTTC,CASSFGGSGANVLTF
TRBD1,TRBV20-1,TRBJ2-3,many,TGCAGTGCTCGAGACAGGGTCACAGATACGCAGTATTTT,CSARDRVTDTQYF
.,TRBV30,TRBJ1-4,.,TGTGCCTGGAGTGGAGCGACAGGTGGAAAACTGTTTTTT,CAWSGATGGKLFF
.,TRBV7-2,TRBJ2-7,.,TGTGCCAGCAGCCTCCGACTTGGTAGCCAGCAAAAATTC,CASSLRLGSQQKF
.,TRBV24-1,TRBJ1-1,many,TGTGCCACCAGTGATGGACCTTACACTGAAGCTTTCTTT,CATSDGPYTEAFF
TRBD1,TRBV19,TRBJ1-5,few,TGTGCCAGTGGAATAACAGGGGGTTACGATCAGCCCCAGCATTTT,CASGITGGYDQPQHF
.,TRBV5-1,TRBJ2-5,many,TGCGCCAGCAGCGCCAGGACTTCCGGAGGAGAGACCCAGTACTTC,CASSARTSGGETQYF
.,TRBV3-1,TRBJ2-3,many,TGTGCCAGCAGCGCGCGGAGCCGTCCAGATACGCAGTATTTT,CASSARSRPDTQYF
.,TRBV6-1,TRBJ2-7,few,TGTGCCAGCGGACCCCTAGGCGACGGGCTATACGAGCAGTACTTC,CASGPLGDGLYEQYF
.,TRBV30,TRBJ2-7,many,TGTGCCTGGAGTGTAATCGTCCTCCAGCAGTACTTC,CAWSVIVLQQYF
TRBD2,TRBV7-2,TRBJ2-5,few,TGTGCCAGCAGCTTAGTGTGGTGGGGGGGATCGGAGACCCAGTACTTC,CASSLVWWGGSETQYF
.,TRBV3-1,TRBJ2-3,many,TGTGCCAGCAGCCGCCGGGGTGGGATAACGCAGTATTTT,CASSRRGGITQYF
.,TRBV5-6,TRBJ2-5,.,TGTGCCAGCAGCTTACAGGGCCAGCGGGAAGAGACCCAGTACTTC,CASSLQGQREETQYF
TRBD2,TRBV7-2,TRBJ2-5,few,TGTGCCAGCAGCTTTAGCGGGGGGGTATTTGAGACCCAGTACTTC,CASSFSGGVFETQYF
.,TRBV10-1,TRBJ2-1,many,TGCGCCAGCAGTGAGTTCCCCTACAATGAGCAGTTCTTC,CASSEFPYNEQFF
.,TRBV12-3/TRBV12-4,TRBJ1-1,many,TGTGCCAGCAGTTTAGTGCCAGCCTCCAGGGAAGCTTTCTTT,CASSLVPASREAFF
.,TRBV20-1,TRBJ1-5,few,TGCAGTGCTAGAGAGCCCCTGCACAGCAATCAGCCCCAGCATTTT,CSAREPLHSNQPQHF
.,TRBV18,TRBJ1-2,many,TGTGCCAGCTCACCGCGGATCAGGGCGGGGGGCTACACCTTC,CASSPRIRAGGYTF
.,TRBV3-1,TRBJ1-1,many,TGTGCCAGCAAGGTTTACGGGGAAGAGACTGAAGCTTTCTTT,CASKVYGEETEAFF
.,TRBV5-1,TRBJ2-2,.,TGCGCCAGCAGCTTTTTCGGGGCTGACACCGGGGAGCTGTTTTTT,CASSFFGADTGELFF
TRBD1,TRBV5-1,TRBJ1-4,.,TGCGCCAGCAGATCCGGGACAGGGAGGGTGAATGAAAAACTGTTTTTT,CASRSGTGRVNEKLFF
.,TRBV7-9,TRBJ2-3,few,TGTGCCAGCAGCTTGGAGCTGGGCCCGCAGTATTTT,CASSLELGPQYF
TRBD2,TRBV9,TRBJ2-1,few,TGTGCCAGCAGCGGAAAGAGGCTAGCGGGGGGATTAAACAATGAGCAGTTCTTC,CASSGKRLAGGLNNEQFF
TRBD1,TRBV29-1,TRBJ1-2,many,TGCAGCGTCCCCGGACAGGGCGTCTATGGCTACACCTTC,CSVPGQGVYGYTF
.,TRBV30,TRBJ1-1,many,TGTGCCTGGAGTGACTTGGGCAACACTGAAGCTTTCTTT,CAWSDLGNTEAFF
.,TRBV2,TRBJ1-5,many,TGTGCCAGCAGTGCCACCCAGAAGCAGCCCCAGCATTTT,CASSATQKQPQHF
TRBD1,TRBV2,TRBJ1-6,many,TGTGCCAGCAGTGAAGAAAGACAGGGGGGTGGTTCACCCCTCCACTTT,CASSEERQGGGSPLHF
.,TRBV6-7,TRBJ1-5,.,TGTGCCAGCAGCCCGGACAAAAATCAGCCCCAGCATTTT,CASSPDKNQPQHF
TRBD2,TRBV24-1,TRBJ2-3,.,TGTGCCACCAGCTCCCTAGCGGGGGGGCTAACAGATACGCAGTATTTT,CATSSLAGGLTDTQYF
TRBD1,TRBV6-2/TRBV6-3,TRBJ1-5,.,TGTGCCAGCAATCACCAGGACAGGGGTTATCAGCCCCAGCATTTT,CASNHQDRGYQPQHF
.,TRBV12-5,TRBJ1-1,many,TGTGCTAGTGGTTTGGATAGCGGAGCCAAAGCTTTCTTT,CASGLDSGAKAFF
.,TRBV30,TRBJ2-5,few,TGTGCCTGGAGGAAGGGAGGTTCAGAGACCCAGTACTTC,CAWRKGGSETQYF
.,TRBV5-1,TRBJ2-3,many,TGCGCCAGCAGCTTGGTGGCGGCGGCTAGCACAGATACGCAGTATTTT,CASSLVAAASTDTQYF
.,TRBV18,TRBJ1-4,few,TGTGCCAGCTCACCCGCCGGTCAGGGGCGAAGTGAAAAACTGTTTTTT,CASSPAGQGRSEKLFF
.,TRBV5-4,TRBJ2-1,.,TGTGCCAGCAGCTTGGGACTCCGGGGAAATGAGCAGTTCTTC,CASSLGLRGNEQFF
TRBD2,TRBV5-1,TRBJ2-3,.,TGCGCCAGCAGCAGGAGCGGGGGTGGTGATACGCAGTATTTT,CASSRSGGGDTQYF
.,TRBV29-1,TRBJ2-3,few,TGCAGCGTTGCCCGTGCAGGCGGAGGGCCAACAGATACGCAGTATTTT,CSVARAGGGPTDTQYF
TRBD1,TRBV18,TRBJ2-3,many,TGTGCCAGCTCACCGGACAGGGGTGGGATGGATACGCAGTATTTT,CASSPDRGGMDTQYF